The rows below give T cell receptor beta chains drawn from one sample of a study of T-cell memory formation after mild COVID-19. TCRdb re-derived calls from the 5' RACE reads in MiXCR, one entry per CDR3 protein. The sample includes hundreds of thousands of distinct CDR3 sequences, roughly 20% seen only once; the top ten take approximately 13%. Sequencing used PBMCs or a T cell subset sorted from them (not recorded which). These receptors all stem from an adult woman who had mild COVID-19 (a few samples of this study predate the infection). Cell type and time point are not known. The CDR3 runs from the conserved cysteine through the conserved F or W. The order of the fields is clone size, D gene, J gene, V gene, CDR3 length, CDR3 DNA, CDR3 protein. D genes are given only for firm matches. Only part of the rows carry a size: once, few, many, or a class if the clone is expanded.

many,TRBD1,TRBJ1-1,TRBV7-3,13,TGTGCCAGCAGCAAACAGGGGTACACTGAAGCTTTCTTT,CASSKQGYTEAFF
.,.,TRBJ1-5,TRBV6-6,14,TGTGCCAGCACCTCGACACCTGGGAATCAGCCCCAGCATTTT,CASTSTPGNQPQHF
few,.,TRBJ2-5,TRBV5-6,13,TGTGCCAGCAGCCCCGAGGGATGGCGGACCCAGTACTTC,CASSPEGWRTQYF
few,.,TRBJ2-1,TRBV9,16,TGTGCCAGCAGCGTAGCTTTAGAGTCCGCCTACAATGAGCAGTTCTTC,CASSVALESAYNEQFF
many,.,TRBJ2-7,TRBV9,13,TGTGCCAGCAGCAACGACGGCCCCTACGAGCAGTACTTC,CASSNDGPYEQYF
.,.,TRBJ1-3,TRBV5-1,14,TGCGCCAGCAGAAGGGGCTGGAGTGAAAACACCATATATTTT,CASRRGWSENTIYF
few,TRBD1,TRBJ2-5,TRBV7-2,13,TGTGCCAGCAGCCCCCGGACAGGGGGGACCCAGTACTTC,CASSPRTGGTQYF
many,.,TRBJ2-3,TRBV19,15,TGTGCCAGTAGTATAGTGTGGACAAACACAGATACGCAGTATTTT,CASSIVWTNTDTQYF
.,TRBD2,TRBJ2-7,TRBV6-6,15,TGTGCCAGCACCGACCCCGGGACTACCTACTACGAGCAGTACTTC,CASTDPGTTYYEQYF
.,TRBD1,TRBJ2-1,TRBV15,14,TGTGCCACCAGCAGTTTGGACAGGGGTACTGAGCAGTTCTTC,CATSSLDRGTEQFF
few,.,TRBJ1-2,TRBV7-3,13,TGTGCCAGCAGCTGGGCTCGGGGGCATGGCTACACCTTC,CASSWARGHGYTF
few,.,TRBJ2-1,TRBV7-8,15,TGTGCCAGCAGCTTAGGGAGGGGCGAGGGCAATGAGCAGTTCTTC,CASSLGRGEGNEQFF
few,TRBD2,TRBJ2-7,TRBV20-1,15,TGCAGTGCTAGAATTCCCGGGAGGATGGCCTACGAGCAGTACTTC,CSARIPGRMAYEQYF
.,.,TRBJ2-7,TRBV7-9,15,TGTGCCAGCAGCTCAGGGGCCCTAAGCTCCTACGAGCAGTACTTC,CASSSGALSSYEQYF